This section outlines one T cell receptor (beta chain) sequence together with its context. The data were obtained in a study of OX40 agonist ivuxolimab in advanced cancers. About the research overall: The patients' treatment was ivuxolimab, an agonistic anti-OX40 (CD134) antibody. The group had a mean age of roughly 65 years, ranged from about 20 to 79, and was 80% to 90% male.

CDR3 length: 14 residues. V lost 0 bases and J lost 2, with 6 bases in between. The germline gives CDR1 SGDLS, CDR2 YYNGEE. Sampling times: baseline, cycle 4 day 1, cycle 7 day 1. Sequenced by immunoSEQ multiplex PCR; TCRdb stores in-frame clones only, minus some. The data show about 66,000 clones, about 85% seen once. This chain links TRBV9 with TRBJ1-3; no clear D gene. The TCR originated in an adult with an advanced solid tumor such as melanoma, head and neck, liver or kidney cancer. This specimen was CD4+ or CD8+ T cells sorted from blood, taken in a trial of the OX40 agonist ivuxolimab. The CDR3 is CASSVGITGNTIYF. The CDR3 coding sequence is TGTGCCAGCAGCGTAGGGATAACTGGAAACACCATATATTTT.